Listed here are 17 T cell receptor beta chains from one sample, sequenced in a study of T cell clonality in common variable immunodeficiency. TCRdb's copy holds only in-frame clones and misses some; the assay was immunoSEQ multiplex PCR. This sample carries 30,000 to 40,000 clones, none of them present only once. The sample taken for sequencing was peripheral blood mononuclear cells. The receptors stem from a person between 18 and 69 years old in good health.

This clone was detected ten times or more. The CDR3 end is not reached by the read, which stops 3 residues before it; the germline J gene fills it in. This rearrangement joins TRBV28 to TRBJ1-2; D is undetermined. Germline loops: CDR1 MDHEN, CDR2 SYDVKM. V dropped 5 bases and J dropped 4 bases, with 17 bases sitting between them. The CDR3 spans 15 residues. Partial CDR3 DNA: TGTGCCAGCAGTCAGACTCCCGCGGCCCTCTATGGC. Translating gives CASSQTPAALYG. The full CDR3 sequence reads CASSQTPAALYGYTF.

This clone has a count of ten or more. The CDR3 reads CASSPGTSNTGELFF. The sequenced CDR3 bases are TGCGCCAGCAGCCCTGGGACATCGAACACCGGGGAG. The gene calls are TRBV5-1 and TRBJ2-2, with a possible D match to TRBD1 (6 bases). The read is 3 residues too short to cover the CDR3 end, so that end is filled in from the germline J gene. V was cut by 4 bases and J by 0 bases, with 10 bases left in between. CDR3 length: 15 amino acids. The germline V gene has CDR1 SGHRS and CDR2 YFSETQ.

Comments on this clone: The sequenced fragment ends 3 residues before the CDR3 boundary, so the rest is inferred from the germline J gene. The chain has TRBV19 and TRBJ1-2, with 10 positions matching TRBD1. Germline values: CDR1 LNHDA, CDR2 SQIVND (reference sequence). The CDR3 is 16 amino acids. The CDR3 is CASSIGSGTGAYDYTF. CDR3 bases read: TGTGCCAGTAGTATAGGATCCGGGACAGGGGCCTACGAC.

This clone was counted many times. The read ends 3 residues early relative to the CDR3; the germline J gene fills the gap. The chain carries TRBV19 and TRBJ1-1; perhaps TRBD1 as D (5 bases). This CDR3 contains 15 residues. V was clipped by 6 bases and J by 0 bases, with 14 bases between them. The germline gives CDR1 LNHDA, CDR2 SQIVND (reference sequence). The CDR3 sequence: CASRGIDSLNTEAFF. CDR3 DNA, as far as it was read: TGTGCCAGTAGAGGGATAGACAGTCTGAACACTGAA. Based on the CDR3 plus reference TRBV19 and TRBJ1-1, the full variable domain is DGGITQSPKYLFRKEGQNVTLSCEQNLNHDAMYWYRQDPGQGLRLIYYSQIVNDFQKGDIAEGYSVSREKKESFPLTVTSAQKNPTAFYLCASRGIDSLNTEAFFGQGTRLTVV.

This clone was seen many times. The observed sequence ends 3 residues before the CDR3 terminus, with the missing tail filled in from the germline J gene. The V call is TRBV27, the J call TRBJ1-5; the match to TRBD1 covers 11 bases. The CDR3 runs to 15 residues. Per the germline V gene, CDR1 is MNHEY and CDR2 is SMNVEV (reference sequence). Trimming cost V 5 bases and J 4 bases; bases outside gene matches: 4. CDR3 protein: CASSPGTGGNQPQHF. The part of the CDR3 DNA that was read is TGTGCCAGCAGTCCCGGGACAGGGGGAAATCAGCCC.

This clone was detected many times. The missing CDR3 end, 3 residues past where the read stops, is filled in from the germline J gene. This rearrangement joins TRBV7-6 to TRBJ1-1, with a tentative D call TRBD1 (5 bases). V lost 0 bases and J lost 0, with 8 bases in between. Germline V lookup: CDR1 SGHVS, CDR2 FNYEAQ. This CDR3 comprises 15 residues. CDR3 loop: CASSLAGLMNTEAFF. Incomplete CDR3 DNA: TGTGCCAGCAGCTTAGCGGGACTGATGAACACTGAA.

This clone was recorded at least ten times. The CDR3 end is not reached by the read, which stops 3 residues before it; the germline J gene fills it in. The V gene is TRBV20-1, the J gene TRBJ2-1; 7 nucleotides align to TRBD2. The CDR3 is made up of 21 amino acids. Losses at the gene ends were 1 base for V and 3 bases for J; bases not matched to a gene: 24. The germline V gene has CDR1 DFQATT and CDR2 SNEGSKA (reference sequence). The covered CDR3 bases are TGCAGTGCTAGAGTTTATGAATCCGCTCCGGGACTAATGGATCTCTACAATGAG. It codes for CSARVYESAPGLMDLYNE. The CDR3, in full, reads CSARVYESAPGLMDLYNEQFF.

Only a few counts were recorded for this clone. The DNA read from the CDR3 is TGTGCCAGTAGTATAGGGGCAAGAAACGCTGTC. Its translation is CASSIGARNAV. The full CDR3 protein is CASSIGARNAVYTF. V gene TRBV19 combines with J gene TRBJ1-2; D is ambiguous. The read comes to an end 3 residues before the CDR3 does, leaving the germline J gene to fill in the end. CDR3 length equals 14 residues. Per germline, CDR1 LNHDA and CDR2 SQIVND (reference sequence).

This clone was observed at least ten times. The CDR3 protein is CASSIAGRELPTDTQYF. The sequenced part of the CDR3 DNA is TGTGCCAGTAGTATAGCCGGGCGGGAGCTCCCCACAGATACG. V usage is TRBV19 and J usage is TRBJ2-3; TRBD2 agrees at 7 bases. The read is 3 residues too short to cover the CDR3 end, so that end is filled in from the germline J gene. Germline CDR1 is LNHDA and CDR2 is SQIVND (reference sequence). The trim removed 1 base at V and 2 bases at J, leaving 9 bases unmatched. There are 17 residues in the CDR3.

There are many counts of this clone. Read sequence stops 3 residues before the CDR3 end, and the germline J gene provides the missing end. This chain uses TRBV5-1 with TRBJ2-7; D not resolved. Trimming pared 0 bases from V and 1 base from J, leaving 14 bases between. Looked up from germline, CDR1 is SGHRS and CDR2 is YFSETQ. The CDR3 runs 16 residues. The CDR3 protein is CASSLADRKESYEQYF. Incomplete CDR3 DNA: TGCGCCAGCAGCTTGGCCGATAGAAAAGAATCCTACGAG.

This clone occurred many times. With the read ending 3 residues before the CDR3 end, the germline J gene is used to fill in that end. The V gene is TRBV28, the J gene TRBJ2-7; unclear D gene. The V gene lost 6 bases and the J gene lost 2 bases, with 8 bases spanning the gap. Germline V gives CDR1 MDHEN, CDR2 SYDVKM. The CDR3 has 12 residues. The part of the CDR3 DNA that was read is TGTGCCAGCAGCCCTTCGGCCTACGAG. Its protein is CASSPSAYE. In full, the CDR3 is CASSPSAYEQYF.

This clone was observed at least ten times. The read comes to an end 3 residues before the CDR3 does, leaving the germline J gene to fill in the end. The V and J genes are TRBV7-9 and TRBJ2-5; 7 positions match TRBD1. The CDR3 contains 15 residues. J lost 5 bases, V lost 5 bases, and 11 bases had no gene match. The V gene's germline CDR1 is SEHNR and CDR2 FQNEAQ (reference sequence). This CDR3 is CASSMDRLRGETQYF. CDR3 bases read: TGTGCCAGCAGCATGGACAGGCTTCGAGGGGAGACC.

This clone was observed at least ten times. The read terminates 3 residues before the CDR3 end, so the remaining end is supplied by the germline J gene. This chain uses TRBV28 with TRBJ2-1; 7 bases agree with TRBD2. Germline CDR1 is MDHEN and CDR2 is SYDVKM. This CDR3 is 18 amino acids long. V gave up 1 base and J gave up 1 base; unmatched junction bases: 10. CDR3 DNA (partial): TGTGCCAGCAGTTTATACCCGTGGGGCGGGGGATCCTACAATGAG. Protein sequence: CASSLYPWGGGSYNE. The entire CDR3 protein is CASSLYPWGGGSYNEQFF.

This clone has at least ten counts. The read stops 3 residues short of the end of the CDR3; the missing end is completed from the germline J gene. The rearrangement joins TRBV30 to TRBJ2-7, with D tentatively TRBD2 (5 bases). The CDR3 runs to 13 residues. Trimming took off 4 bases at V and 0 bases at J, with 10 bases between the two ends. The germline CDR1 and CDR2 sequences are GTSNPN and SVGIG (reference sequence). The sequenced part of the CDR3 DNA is TGTGCCTGGACTCGAGCGGTCTCCTACGAG. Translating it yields CAWTRAVSYE. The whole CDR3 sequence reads CAWTRAVSYEQYF.

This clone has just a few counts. CDR3 region: CASSLAQTGLGTQYF. The part of the CDR3 DNA that was read is TGTGCCAGCAGCTTAGCCCAGACAGGGCTTGGGACG. V gene TRBV7-6 combines with J gene TRBJ2-3; TRBD1 matches 7 bases. The read stops 3 residues short of the end of the CDR3; the missing end is completed from the germline J gene. The germline gives CDR1 SGHVS, CDR2 FNYEAQ. This CDR3 is 15 amino acids long.

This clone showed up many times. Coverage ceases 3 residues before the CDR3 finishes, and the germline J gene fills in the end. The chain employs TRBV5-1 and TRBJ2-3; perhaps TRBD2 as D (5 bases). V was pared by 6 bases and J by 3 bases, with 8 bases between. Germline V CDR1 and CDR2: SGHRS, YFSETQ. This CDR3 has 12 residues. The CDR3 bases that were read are TGCGCCAGCATGGACTGGACAGATACG. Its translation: CASMDWTDT. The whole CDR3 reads CASMDWTDTQYF.

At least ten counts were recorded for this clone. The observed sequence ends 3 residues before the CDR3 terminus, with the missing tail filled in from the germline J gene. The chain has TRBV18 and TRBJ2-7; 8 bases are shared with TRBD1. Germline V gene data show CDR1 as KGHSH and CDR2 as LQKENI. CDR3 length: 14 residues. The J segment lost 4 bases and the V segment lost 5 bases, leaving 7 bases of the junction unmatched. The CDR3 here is CASSAGTGLYEQYF. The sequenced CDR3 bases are TGTGCCAGCTCAGCCGGGACAGGATTATACGAG.